Following are 4 T cell receptor beta chains from one sample sequenced in a study of PD-1 blockade in mismatch repair-deficient tumors. Assay used: immunoSEQ multiplex PCR; TCRdb lists only in-frame clones, some missing. The sample consists of around 51,000 clones, roughly 80% of them appearing once. Sequenced here: peripheral blood, sampled approximately 18 weeks after starting pembrolizumab. These receptor sequences come from an adult with mismatch repair-deficient cancer.

The chain has TRBV19 and TRBJ1-5; D ambiguous. V lost 1 base, J lost 2 bases, and 9 bases lay in between. This CDR3 has 15 residues. Germline V CDR1 and CDR2: LNHDA, SQIVND (reference sequence). CDR3 protein: CASSIGRQGNQPQHF. In nucleotides, the CDR3 is TGTGCCAGTAGTATAGGTAGGCAGGGCAATCAGCCCCAGCATTTT.

This sequence joins TRBV9 and TRBJ2-1; TRBD1 aligns across 9 bases. Germline assignment: CDR1 SGDLS and CDR2 YYNGEE. After removal of 4 bases from V and 1 base from J, the junction contained 3 bases not matched to a gene. The CDR3 is 15 residues long. CDR3 sequence: CASSPGTGSYNEQFF. In nucleotides, the CDR3 is TGTGCCAGCAGCCCCGGGACAGGGTCCTACAATGAGCAGTTCTTC.

The chain joins TRBV4-3 to TRBJ2-1; no firm D call. The length of the CDR3 is 13 residues. From germline, CDR1 is LGHNA and CDR2 YSLEER. V lost 0 bases and J 9 bases, leaving 9 bases between the germline ends. CDR3 bases: TGCGCCAGCAGCCAAGAAACTCGGGCTGAGCAGTTCTTC. Protein product: CASSQETRAEQFF.

This chain uses TRBV19 with TRBJ2-5, with D tentatively TRBD1 (5 bases). Trimming left V 0 bases short and J 0 bases short, with 11 bases between. The CDR3 runs 16 residues. Germline assignment: CDR1 LNHDA and CDR2 SQIVND (reference sequence). The CDR3, as DNA: TGTGCCAGTAGTATAGATCGAGACAGATACCAAGAGACCCAGTACTTC. It translates to CASSIDRDRYQETQYF.